A single TCR beta chain is shown here with its context. This sample was taken from a study of blood T cell repertoires in COVID-19. Using immunoSEQ multiplex PCR, the repertoire was profiled, and TCRdb retains in-frame clones only, with some absent. The table lists 450,000 or so clones, roughly 89% of them singletons. The sample was peripheral blood. The clonotype was recovered from a man aged 18-30 years with COVID-19, enrolled during active disease.

The DNA for the CDR3 is TGTGCCAGCAGCTTCCGACCTCGGGCAGATACGCAGTATTTT. It encodes CASSFRPRADTQYF. The V call is TRBV7-2, the J call TRBJ2-3; D is unresolved. V was trimmed by 3 bases and J by 4 bases, leaving 11 bases between them. Germline CDR1 and CDR2: SGHTA and FQGNSA. The CDR3 is 14 residues long.